This T cell receptor (beta chain) was obtained from a study of blood T cell repertoires in COVID-19. Turning to the study itself: Acute and convalescent COVID-19 samples came from the United States, Italy and Spain. T cells, B-cell-depleted T cells, or PBMCs supplied cDNA or gDNA.

Assay: immunoSEQ multiplex PCR; the TCRdb copy retains only in-frame clones and omits some. The table lists some 340,000 clones, 90% to 95% of them singletons. Trimming stripped 6 bases from V and 11 bases from J, with 13 bases between. There are 11 residues in the CDR3. Germline values: CDR1 SNHLY, CDR2 FYNNEI. The TCR was taken from a woman younger than 45 who had been exposed to COVID-19. V is TRBV2 and J is TRBJ1-1, with D possibly being TRBD1 (5 bases). Sequencing was done on a sample of PBMCs or T cells enriched from blood (not recorded which). This CDR3 reads CASSLGVGAFF. The CDR3 DNA reads TGTGCCAGCAGCCTAGGGGTGGGGGCTTTCTTT.